Below, 26 T cell receptor beta chains from the same sample are listed, as sequenced in a study of identical twins. TCRdb redid the calling of the 5' RACE reads with MiXCR, one entry per CDR3 protein. This sample yields 1.5 million or so distinct CDR3 sequences, of which about 30% are seen a single time; approximately 0.25% belongs to the top ten. Sequences were obtained from cord blood. The receptors here all came from a newborn girl in good health.

This CDR3 reads CASRTAGTSGTGELFF. CDR3 nucleotide sequence: TGTGCCAGCAGAACAGCCGGGACTAGCGGGACCGGGGAGCTGTTTTTT. The chain uses TRBV5-3 and TRBJ2-2; 12 bases line up with TRBD2. TRBV5-3 belongs to the ORF category, with a function that is uncertain. There are 16 residues in the CDR3. V lost 8 bases to trimming and J lost 5 bases; unmatched junction nucleotides: 10.

The chain is built from TRBV3-1 and TRBJ1-1, with D tentatively TRBD1 (6 bases). The V gene lost 7 bases and the J gene lost 3 bases, with 15 bases spanning the gap. CDR3 size: 14 residues. Germline V gene sequence: CDR1 LGHDT, CDR2 YNNKEL (reference sequence). This CDR3 is CASTYGGSDTEAFF. The CDR3 DNA is TGTGCCAGCACTTACGGGGGCTCGGACACTGAAGCTTTCTTT.

This clonotype was observed at least ten times. The V call is TRBV27, the J call TRBJ1-5; maybe TRBD1 (5 bases). Trimming removed 4 bases from V and 4 bases from J, with 5 bases in between. The V gene's germline CDR1 is MNHEY and CDR2 SMNVEV (reference sequence). The CDR3 contains 12 residues. CDR3 DNA sequence: TGTGCCAGCAGTTCAGGGAATCAGCCCCAGCATTTT. It yields the protein CASSSGNQPQHF.

V gene TRBV5-1 combines with J gene TRBJ2-4, with D perhaps matching TRBD1 (6 bases). The germline V gene encodes CDR1 SGHRS and CDR2 YFSETQ. Between the trimmed V and J ends, which lost 0 bases and 1 base, there was a span of 8 bases. CDR3 length: 15 amino acids. CDR3 nucleotide sequence: TGCGCCAGCAGCTTGGAGCAGGGGGCCAAAAACATTCAGTACTTC. This encodes CASSLEQGAKNIQYF.

V usage is TRBV11-1 and J usage is TRBJ2-7; 7 bases match TRBD2. Trimming at V came to 2 bases and at J to 3 bases, leaving 19 bases not matched to a gene. CDR1 and CDR2 (germline): SGHAT, FQDESV (reference sequence). The CDR3 length is 19 residues. CDR3 sequence: CASSLLGIQRGVPFYEQYF. The CDR3 region has the DNA TGTGCCAGCAGCTTACTTGGTATCCAGCGGGGTGTTCCCTTCTACGAGCAGTACTTC.

This clonotype came up once. The germline gene is not matched at one end of the junction; a read error may be the cause. The V call is TRBV9, the J call TRBJ2-1; TRBD2 matches at 10 bases. Near its end, the DNA agrees better with TRBJ2-7, so the J call may be wrong. Germline V gene lookup returns CDR1 SGDLS and CDR2 YYNGEE. The CDR3 extends over 16 amino acids. CDR3 coding DNA: TGTGCAAGCAGCGTCAAACTAGCGGGGTCCCACAATGAGCAGTACTTC. Translation gives CASSVKLAGSHNEQYF.

This clonotype was counted a few times. This chain uses TRBV21-1 with TRBJ1-4; the D call of TRBD1 is as the table states it, not checked on the DNA. TRBV21-1 is tagged as a pseudogene. The CDR3 consists of 16 residues. The CDR3 loop reads CASSSSFRDRDEKLFF. CDR3 nucleotide sequence: TGTGCCAGCAGCTCCAGCTTCCGGGACAGGGACGAAAAACTGTTTTTT.

The sample holds a few counts of this clonotype. V and J are TRBV5-6 and TRBJ2-3, with 14 nucleotides matching TRBD2. The V gene's germline CDR1 is SGHDT and CDR2 YYEEEE. The trim removed 4 bases at V and 0 bases at J, leaving 7 bases unmatched. The CDR3 runs to 18 residues. The CDR3 here is CASSHGLAGGPSTDTQYF. In DNA form, the CDR3 reads TGTGCCAGCAGCCACGGACTAGCGGGAGGCCCTAGCACAGATACGCAGTATTTT.

The rearrangement joins TRBV27 to TRBJ1-4, with no clear D. V was clipped by 3 bases and J by 0 bases, with 8 bases between them. The length of the CDR3 is 15 residues. The germline gives CDR1 MNHEY, CDR2 SMNVEV (reference sequence). The CDR3 bases are TGTGCCAGCAGTTTCGGTGATGCAACTAATGAAAAACTGTTTTTT. Translation: CASSFGDATNEKLFF.

The genes are TRBV10-3 and TRBJ1-5, with a tentative D call TRBD1 (5 bases). V lost 6 bases and J lost 0, with 6 bases in between. Germline CDR1 is ENHRY and CDR2 is SYGVKD. This CDR3 region has 13 residues. In DNA, the CDR3 is TGTGCCATCAGACAGGATAGCAATCAGCCCCAGCATTTT. Residues: CAIRQDSNQPQHF.

CDR3 sequence reads: CASSLVGTREDEKLFF. The DNA of the CDR3 is TGTGCCAGCAGCTTAGTTGGGACGCGGGAGGATGAAAAACTGTTTTTT. The chain combines TRBV7-9 with TRBJ1-4, with a weak D call TRBD1 (5 bases). This CDR3 has 16 residues. Germline V gene data show CDR1 as SEHNR and CDR2 as FQNEAQ (reference sequence). The V end was cut by 1 base, the J end by 6 bases, with 15 bases between. The full variable domain, its missing parts supplied by reference TRBV7-9 and TRBJ1-4, is DTGVSQNPRHKITKRGQNVTFRCDPISEHNRLYWYRQTLGQGPEFLTYFQNEAQLEKSRLLSDRFSAERPKGSFSTLEIQRTEQGDSAMYLCASSLVGTREDEKLFFGSGTQLSVL.

The chain combines TRBV2 with TRBJ1-2; maybe TRBD1 (5 bases). Looked up from germline, CDR1 is SNHLY and CDR2 is FYNNEI. CDR3 length: 15 residues. V was pared by 2 bases and J by 5 bases, with 15 bases between. CDR3 coding DNA: TGTGCCAGCAGTGAATTGGGAGCAGGGACGTATGGCTACACCTTC. This sequence encodes CASSELGAGTYGYTF.

The sample holds many counts of this clonotype. The junction differs from germline at one of its ends, possibly a read error. The chain couples TRBV4-1 to TRBJ1-5, with unresolved D. This CDR3 contains 14 residues. Per germline, CDR1 MGHRA and CDR2 YSYEKL. CDR3 DNA sequence: TGTGCCAGCAGCCAAGATCAGGGCAATCAGCCCCAGCATTTT. This gives the protein CASSQDQGNQPQHF.

This clonotype was seen ten or more times. This chain joins TRBV6-2 or TRBV6-3 and TRBJ2-5, with TRBD2 matching 7 bases. V shed 3 bases, J shed 5 bases, and the junction held 3 bases outside the gene matches. This CDR3 is built from 13 residues. Germline V lookup: CDR1 MNHEY, CDR2 SVGEGT. The CDR3 is CASSYGLVETQYF. In DNA form, the CDR3 reads TGTGCCAGCAGTTATGGACTAGTTGAGACCCAGTACTTC.

This clonotype appeared a few times. CDR3 bases: TGTGCCAGCAGCTCCCCCCGACAGGGGAGGGGCACAGATACGCAGTATTTT. Protein: CASSSPRQGRGTDTQYF. The chain combines TRBV7-9 with TRBJ2-3; D is perhaps TRBD1 (8 bases). The CDR3 runs 17 residues. V was cut by 4 bases and J by 1 base, with 18 bases left in between. CDR1 is SEHNR and CDR2 is FQNEAQ in the germline V gene (reference sequence).

This clonotype was observed a handful of times. The chain has TRBV5-1 and TRBJ1-2, with TRBD1 as a possible D gene (6 bases). V was clipped by 4 bases and J by 7 bases, with 17 bases between them. Germline loops: CDR1 SGHRS, CDR2 YFSETQ. This CDR3 is 14 amino acids long. CDR3 residues: CASSVRDKAGGYTF. CDR3 nucleotides: TGCGCCAGCAGCGTCCGGGACAAGGCGGGTGGCTACACCTTC.

The V and J genes are TRBV27 and TRBJ2-4; D is possibly TRBD2 (7 bases). The J call may be wrong; the DNA end is better matched by TRBJ2-7. There are 15 residues in the CDR3. Germline CDR1 is MNHEY and CDR2 is SMNVEV (reference sequence). The CDR3 DNA is TGTGCCAGCAGTTGGGGGGGGCGCCTTAACAACGAGCAGTACTTC. Protein: CASSWGGRLNNEQYF.

The chain uses TRBV20-1 and TRBJ2-7; 11 bases align to TRBD2. Germline V CDR1 and CDR2: DFQATT, SNEGSKA (reference sequence). The CDR3 sequence is 15 residues long. Trimming at V came to 5 bases and at J to 0 bases, leaving 6 bases not matched to a gene. In DNA form, the CDR3 reads TGCAGTGCTCTAAACGGACTAGCGGGCTCCTACGAGCAGTACTTC. This codes for CSALNGLAGSYEQYF.

The chain joins TRBV20-1 to TRBJ2-4; D not resolved. Germline lookup yields CDR1 DFQATT and CDR2 SNEGSKA (reference sequence). V was shortened by 6 bases and J by 4 bases, with 16 bases between the two germline ends. This CDR3 is 14 amino acids long. CDR3: CSARTPAGKNIQYF. CDR3 nucleotides: TGCAGTGCCAGAACCCCGGCCGGTAAAAACATTCAGTACTTC.

The rearrangement joins TRBV20-1 to TRBJ2-3; no clear D. The V end lost 2 bases, the J end lost 1 base, and 22 bases lay between the germline ends. Germline V gene data show CDR1 as DFQATT and CDR2 as SNEGSKA (reference sequence). The CDR3 extends over 18 amino acids. CDR3 DNA: TGCAGTGCTAGACCCTCGTTCGGGCTAGGAATCCGCACAGATACGCAGTATTTT. Protein product: CSARPSFGLGIRTDTQYF.

V gene TRBV20-1 combines with J gene TRBJ1-4, with 10 bases matching TRBD1. The germline V gene encodes CDR1 DFQATT and CDR2 SNEGSKA (reference sequence). The trim removed 3 bases at V and 0 bases at J, leaving 7 bases unmatched. The CDR3 has 17 amino acids. The CDR3 bases are TGCAGTGCTAGGGGGACAGGGGTAATTGCAACTAATGAAAAACTGTTTTTT. It encodes CSARGTGVIATNEKLFF.

This clonotype was counted a few times. V gene TRBV10-3 combines with J gene TRBJ1-4; 7 nucleotides align to TRBD1. Trimming removed 8 bases from V and 4 bases from J; junction bases left unmatched: 10. This CDR3 comprises 15 residues. Germline lookup yields CDR1 ENHRY and CDR2 SYGVKD. This CDR3 reads CAIRRDSNFNEKLFF. In DNA, the CDR3 is TGTGCCATCCGCCGGGACAGCAACTTTAATGAAAAACTGTTTTTT.

V and J are TRBV19 and TRBJ2-5; D may be TRBD1 or TRBD2 (6 bases each). The DNA end is more similar to TRBJ2-7, so the J call may be wrong. Germline V gives CDR1 LNHDA, CDR2 SQIVND (reference sequence). The CDR3 loop spans 13 amino acids. In DNA, the CDR3 is TGTGCCAGTAGGAGGGGGGCAGCCTACGAGCAGTACTTC. It specifies CASRRGAAYEQYF.

The chain links TRBV2 to TRBJ2-7; 9 nucleotides match TRBD1. The germline CDR1 and CDR2 sequences are SNHLY and FYNNEI. The CDR3 loop spans 14 amino acids. V shed 8 bases, J shed 0 bases, and the junction held 5 bases outside the gene matches. CDR3 nucleotides: TGTGCCAGCGGACAGGGGTTTAGCTCCTACGAGCAGTACTTC. It codes for CASGQGFSSYEQYF. Based on the CDR3 plus reference TRBV2 and TRBJ2-7, the full variable domain is EPEVTQTPSHQVTQMGQEVILRCVPISNHLYFYWYRQILGQKVEFLVSFYNNEISEKSEIFDDQFSVERPDGSNFTLKIRSTKLEDSAMYFCASGQGFSSYEQYFGPGTRLTVT.

V and J are TRBV10-2 and TRBJ1-1; 8 bases match TRBD1. The V gene's germline CDR1 is WSHSY and CDR2 SAAADI. Trimming cost V 6 bases and J 2 bases; bases outside gene matches: 11. The CDR3 totals 16 residues. This CDR3 is CASSSTGTGFNTEAFF. The DNA of the CDR3 is TGCGCCAGCAGCTCGACCGGGACAGGTTTCAACACTGAAGCTTTCTTT.

The J gene is TRBJ1-4, the V gene TRBV20-1; D is undetermined. In germline, CDR1 is DFQATT, CDR2 SNEGSKA (reference sequence). The CDR3 covers 12 residues. The V end was cut by 2 bases, the J end by 5 bases, with 6 bases between. The CDR3 spells CSARFLNEKLFF. CDR3 DNA sequence: TGCAGTGCTAGATTCCTAAATGAAAAACTGTTTTTT.